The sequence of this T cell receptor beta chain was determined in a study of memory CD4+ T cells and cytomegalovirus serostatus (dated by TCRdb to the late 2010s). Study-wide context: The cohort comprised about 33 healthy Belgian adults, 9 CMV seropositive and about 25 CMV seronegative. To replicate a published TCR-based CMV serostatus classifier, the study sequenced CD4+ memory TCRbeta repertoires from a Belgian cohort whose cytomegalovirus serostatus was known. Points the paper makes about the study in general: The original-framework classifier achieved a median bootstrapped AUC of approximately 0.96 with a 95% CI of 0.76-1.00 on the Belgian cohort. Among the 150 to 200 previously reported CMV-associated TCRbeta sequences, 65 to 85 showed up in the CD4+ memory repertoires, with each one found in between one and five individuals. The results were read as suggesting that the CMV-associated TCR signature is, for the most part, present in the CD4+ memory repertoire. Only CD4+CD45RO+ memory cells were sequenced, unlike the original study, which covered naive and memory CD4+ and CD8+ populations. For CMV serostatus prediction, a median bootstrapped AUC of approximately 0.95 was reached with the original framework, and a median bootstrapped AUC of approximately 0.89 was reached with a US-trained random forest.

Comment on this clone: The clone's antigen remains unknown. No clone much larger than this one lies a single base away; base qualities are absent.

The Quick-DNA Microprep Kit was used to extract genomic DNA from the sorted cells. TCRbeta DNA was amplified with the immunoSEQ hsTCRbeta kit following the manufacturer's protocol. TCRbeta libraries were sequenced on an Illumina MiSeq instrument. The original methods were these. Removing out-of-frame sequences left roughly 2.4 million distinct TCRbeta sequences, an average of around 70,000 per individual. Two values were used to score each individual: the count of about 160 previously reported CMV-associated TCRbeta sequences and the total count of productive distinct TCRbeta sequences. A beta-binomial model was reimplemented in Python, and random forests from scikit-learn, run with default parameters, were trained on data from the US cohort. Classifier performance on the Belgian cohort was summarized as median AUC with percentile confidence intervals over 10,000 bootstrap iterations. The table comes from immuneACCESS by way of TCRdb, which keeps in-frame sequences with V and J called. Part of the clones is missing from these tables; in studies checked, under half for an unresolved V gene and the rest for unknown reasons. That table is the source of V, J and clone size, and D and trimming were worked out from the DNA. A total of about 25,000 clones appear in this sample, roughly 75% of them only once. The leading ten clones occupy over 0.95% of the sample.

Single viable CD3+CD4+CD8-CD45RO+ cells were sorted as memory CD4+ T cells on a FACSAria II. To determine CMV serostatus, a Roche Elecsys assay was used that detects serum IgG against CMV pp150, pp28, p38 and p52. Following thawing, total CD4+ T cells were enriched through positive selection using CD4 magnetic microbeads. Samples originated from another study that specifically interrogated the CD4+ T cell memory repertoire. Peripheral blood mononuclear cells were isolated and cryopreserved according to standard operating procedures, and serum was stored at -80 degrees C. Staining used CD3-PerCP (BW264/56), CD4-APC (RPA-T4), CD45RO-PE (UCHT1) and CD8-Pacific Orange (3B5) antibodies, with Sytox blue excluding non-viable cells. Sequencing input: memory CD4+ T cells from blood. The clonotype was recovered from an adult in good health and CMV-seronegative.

The CDR3 reads as follows: CASSVEMSHGYTF. The sequence in DNA is TGTGCCAGCAGTGTCGAAATGTCTCATGGCTACACCTTC. The V gene is TRBV28 and the J gene is TRBJ1-2; no D gene is confidently identified. CDR3 length: 13 amino acids, cysteine to phenylalanine. Only the CDR3 DNA stays, 39 bases, in frame from base 1. The germline V gene gives CDR1 as MDHEN and CDR2 as SYDVKM. Relative to germline, V is 5 bases shorter and J is 6 bases shorter, with 13 bases between their ends.